The clone carrying this TCR beta chain has ten or more counts. Its antigen remains unidentified. The sample is drawn from a study of Graves' ophthalmopathy and Graves' hyperthyroidism. Amplification targeted the TCR beta CDR3 regions, with RNA transcripts as the source material. An opening RT-PCR round employed HTBI primers and preceded a second-round multiplex PCR. TCRdb processed the multiplex PCR reads anew with MiXCR; each CDR3 protein has one entry. Altogether just over 600,000 distinct CDR3 sequences are present, about 20% being singletons, with the ten largest covering roughly 6.9%. Germline V CDR1 and CDR2: DFQATT, SNEGSKA (reference sequence). V dropped 3 bases and J dropped 4 bases, with 10 bases sitting between them. This CDR3 is built from 12 residues. Additional autoimmune diseases, uncontrolled infections, pregnancy or lactation disqualified patients. PBMCs came from 8.5 to 10 ml of fresh peripheral blood.

The study's findings and limits: Detected in blood as well were most expanded thyroid clonotypes with frequency above 0.001.

The rearrangement uses TRBV20-1 and TRBJ2-7; a weak D match, TRBD2 (6 bases). The sample comprised peripheral blood. This sequence was found in a young woman with stable Graves' hyperthyroidism. Some clones in this sample may be carry-over from other donors' samples. For the CDR3, the DNA is TGCAGTGCTAGTACTAGCTTTTACGAGCAGTACTTC. Encoded protein: CSASTSFYEQYF.